This TCR beta chain is from a study of blood T cell repertoires in COVID-19. Study-wide context: The United States, Italy and Spain provided the acute and convalescent COVID-19 samples. PBMCs, B-cell-depleted T cells, or T cells were the source of the cDNA or gDNA that made up the material.

Methods used by the authors: Reference gene primer amplification in the assay estimated nucleated cell counts. Method: immunoSEQ multiplex PCR; TCRdb's copy keeps in-frame clones and lacks some. The V and J calls and clone size were taken over from that table, and D and trimming were inferred from the DNA. In the table there are some 69,000 clones, roughly nine tenths of which are singletons. The CDR3 length is 11 residues. Germline CDR1 and CDR2: DFQATT and SNEGSKA (reference sequence). Between the trimmed V and J ends, which lost 2 bases and 5 bases, there was a span of 6 bases. V and J are TRBV20-1 and TRBJ1-2; D uncertain. The sequence came from a woman aged 45-65 years with active COVID-19. Specimen: peripheral blood. CDR3 in amino acids: CSARLTYGYTF. The CDR3 bases are TGCAGTGCTAGACTGACTTATGGCTACACCTTC.